This T cell receptor (beta chain) stems from a study of blood T cell repertoires in COVID-19 (dated by TCRdb to the early 2020s). Notes on the research overall: Samples covering the acute and convalescent phases of COVID-19 were provided by collaborators in the United States, Italy and Spain. The prospective study material was composed of cDNA or gDNA derived from T cells, B-cell-depleted T cells, or PBMCs. Subjects who had been exposed to COVID-19, were actively infected with it, or had recovered from it provided the deeply sampled blood TCRbeta repertoires that made up the dataset. A freely available public database, intended as a resource for researchers studying the immune response to SARS-CoV-2, is where the repertoires were released. The samples were drawn from two sources: the first 160 participants of the ongoing ImmuneRACE study, and over 950 subjects contributed by 6 global collaborators. A de-identified subject ID, COVID-19 status, age in years and sex were almost always included in the sample metadata. HLA class I and class II types, where available, came from metadata supplied by the sample provider rather than from assay-based typing. Paper-wide results and their limitations: The quantity of clinical and demographic metadata differed by source and by participant and was supplied without curation.

As concerns this clone: Its antigen remains undetermined. No base qualities exist here, and no much larger clone lies one base off it.

Collaborating institutions collected whole blood in K2EDTA tubes following their own protocols. For TCRbeta analysis, collaborators shipped samples in one of three forms: frozen whole blood, isolated PBMCs, or DNA extracted from either of those sample types. Clipping removes 3 bases from V and 8 bases from J, with 19 as the unmatched junction base count. Counted from cysteine to phenylalanine, this CDR3 has 19 amino acids. Only the CDR3 DNA is retained, 57 bases long and in frame from the first base. From the germline V gene, CDR1 is KGHDR and CDR2 is SFDVKD. TCRbeta CDR3 regions were amplified from genomic DNA using the immunoSEQ Assay, a bias-controlled multiplex PCR. As for how the authors treated the data: Nucleated cell counts per sample were estimated from amplification of reference gene primers within the assay. To quantify the absolute abundance of each unique TCRbeta CDR3 rearrangement, sequence reads were collapsed and filtered. For each sample, productive Simpson clonality was calculated as the square root of Simpson's diversity index across productive rearrangements. TCRdb took this table from immuneACCESS and kept in-frame rearrangements with V and J called. Such tables lack part of the clones; where checked against another copy, unresolved V genes explain under half of the gap, and the rest is unexplained. V, J and clone size derive from that table, while D and trimming were established from the DNA sequence. The sample table shows 150,000 to 200,000 clones, and around 87% are seen once. The top ten constitute about 7% of the sample.

What was sequenced was peripheral blood. This TCR came from a woman older than 75 in a cohort sampled during active or convalescent COVID-19. This chain joins TRBV24-1 to TRBJ2-1; TRBD2 aligns with 9 central bases. The DNA sequence is TGTGCCACCAGTGATGGGGGGGGCCGAGGCGGGAGGGCCTCATATGAGCAGTTCTTC. The encoded protein is CATSDGGGRGGRASYEQFF.